Listed below are T cell receptor beta chains from one sample, sequenced in a study of post-analysis software for immune sequencing data. TCRdb processed the PCR reads anew with MiXCR; each CDR3 protein has one entry. Of 380,000 or so distinct CDR3 sequences in the sample, roughly 30% were seen once. Sample: blood. Every receptor here comes from a girl aged 5-17 years with multiple sclerosis. CDR3s include the opening cysteine and the closing phenylalanine or tryptophan. A D gene is named only where the DNA matches it firmly. Expanded clones are given a class, and other clones once, few, many or no size at all.

d_gene,abundance,v_gene,j_gene,CDR3aa,CDR3nt
TRBD1,NA,TRBV28,TRBJ2-3,CASRTGHTDTQYF,TGTGCCAGCCGGACAGGCCACACAGATACGCAGTATTTT
NA,once,TRBV7-2,TRBJ1-3,CASSFLPGPVNSGNTIYF,TGTGCCAGCAGCTTCCTTCCCGGGCCAGTTAACTCTGGAAACACCATATATTTT
NA,NA,TRBV20-1,TRBJ1-5,CSARVRGGWLNQPQHF,TGCAGTGCTAGAGTCCGGGGGGGTTGGCTCAATCAGCCCCAGCATTTT
NA,NA,TRBV11-2,TRBJ2-3,CASRELSTDTQYF,TGTGCCAGCAGGGAGCTTTCCACAGATACGCAGTATTTT
NA,NA,TRBV10-3,TRBJ2-1,CAISRGQRYNEQFF,TGTGCCATCAGCCGGGGACAACGGTACAATGAGCAGTTCTTC
NA,NA,TRBV6-2/TRBV6-3,TRBJ2-3,CASTQPSTDTQYF,TGTGCCAGCACACAGCCTAGCACAGATACGCAGTATTTT
TRBD2,NA,TRBV12-3/TRBV12-4,TRBJ2-5,CASSWGRGGTQETQYF,TGTGCCAGCAGTTGGGGGCGGGGGGGAACCCAAGAGACCCAGTACTTC
NA,NA,TRBV7-3,TRBJ1-2,CASSLGPREGMNYGYTF,TGTGCCAGCAGCCTCGGGCCTCGTGAGGGCATGAACTATGGCTACACCTTC
NA,NA,TRBV10-1,TRBJ2-7,CASSEGAEGEQYF,TGCGCCAGCAGTGAAGGGGCAGAAGGAGAGCAGTACTTC
NA,few,TRBV12-3/TRBV12-4,TRBJ2-1,CASSLGETDREFF,TGTGCCAGCAGTCTTGGGGAGACTGACCGGGAGTTCTTC
NA,NA,TRBV7-8,TRBJ2-7,CAGSLDRPYEQYF,TGTGCCGGCAGCTTAGACCGCCCTTACGAGCAGTACTTC
TRBD1,NA,TRBV6-6,TRBJ2-1,CASTLSTGGLNEQFF,TGTGCCAGCACTTTATCGACAGGGGGTCTGAATGAGCAGTTCTTC
NA,NA,TRBV7-3,TRBJ2-1,CASTPGRGSPNEQFF,TGTGCCAGCACGCCGGGACGGGGGTCCCCCAATGAGCAGTTCTTC
NA,few,TRBV27,TRBJ2-3,CASSPLLLWGSVRADTQYF,TGTGCCAGCAGTCCTCTCCTCTTGTGGGGCAGCGTTAGGGCAGATACGCAGTATTTT
TRBD2,NA,TRBV10-2,TRBJ2-1,CASKYSGNEQFF,TGCGCCAGCAAATATAGCGGGAATGAGCAGTTCTTC
NA,NA,TRBV6-1,TRBJ1-1,CASMGQVNTEAFF,TGTGCCAGCATGGGACAAGTGAACACTGAAGCTTTCTTT
NA,NA,TRBV20-1,TRBJ2-5,CSAPRVYQETQYF,TGCAGTGCTCCCCGGGTATACCAAGAGACCCAGTACTTC
NA,NA,TRBV9,TRBJ2-1,CASNRGASSYNEQFF,TGTGCCAGCAACCGGGGGGCGAGCTCCTACAATGAGCAGTTCTTC
NA,few,TRBV7-2,TRBJ2-2,CASSFGPGSLRELFF,TGTGCCAGCAGCTTTGGGCCAGGGAGTTTGAGGGAGCTGTTTTTT
NA,NA,TRBV5-1,TRBJ2-1,CASRPGTYNEQFF,TGCGCCAGCAGGCCCGGGACTTACAATGAGCAGTTCTTC
TRBD2,NA,TRBV12-3/TRBV12-4,TRBJ2-1,CASTPRTGTSNNELFF,TGTGCCAGCACCCCAAGGACCGGGACTAGCAACAATGAGCTGTTCTTC
NA,NA,TRBV6-2/TRBV6-3,TRBJ2-5,CASSTSHGVQYF,TGTGCCAGCAGTACCTCTCACGGGGTCCAGTACTTC
TRBD1,NA,TRBV12-3/TRBV12-4,TRBJ2-5,CASSSGTEETQYF,TGTGCCAGCAGTTCCGGGACAGAAGAGACCCAGTACTTC
NA,many,TRBV5-1,TRBJ2-7,CASSPQGARVYEQYF,TGCGCCAGCAGCCCACAGGGCGCTAGGGTCTACGAGCAGTACTTC
NA,NA,TRBV4-1,TRBJ2-7,CASSQDIGSMRSYEQYF,TGCGCCAGCAGCCAAGATATCGGGAGTATGAGGTCCTACGAGCAGTACTTC
NA,few,TRBV15,TRBJ1-4,CATSGGTVATNEKLFF,TGTGCCACCAGCGGGGGGACTGTCGCAACTAATGAAAAACTGTTTTTT
TRBD2,NA,TRBV5-4,TRBJ2-5,CASRSGGSGGETQYF,TGTGCCAGCAGGTCCGGGGGGAGTGGAGGCGAGACCCAGTACTTC
NA,few,TRBV6-2/TRBV6-3,TRBJ2-5,CASSTPQSFQETQYF,TGTGCCAGCAGTACCCCACAGAGTTTTCAAGAGACCCAGTACTTC
NA,NA,TRBV24-1,TRBJ2-1,CATSDPRSPYNEQFF,TGTGCCACCAGTGACCCGCGATCGCCCTACAATGAGCAGTTCTTC
NA,many,TRBV24-1,TRBJ1-5,CATSDLLTKQPQHF,TGTGCCACCAGTGATTTGCTAACGAAACAGCCCCAGCATTTT
NA,many,TRBV29-1,TRBJ2-5,CSVAQETQYF,TGCAGCGTTGCCCAAGAGACCCAGTACTTC
NA,NA,TRBV7-9,TRBJ2-3,CASSFTIHGQGRDTQYF,TGTGCCAGCAGCTTCACGATCCATGGGCAGGGAAGAGATACGCAGTATTTT
NA,many,TRBV3-1,TRBJ1-2,CASSHLQRQRGYTF,TGTGCCAGCAGCCATCTACAAAGGCAAAGAGGCTACACCTTC
NA,NA,TRBV28,TRBJ2-2,CASSFPRYRDPGELFF,TGTGCCAGCAGTTTCCCCCGATACAGGGATCCCGGGGAGCTGTTTTTT
NA,NA,TRBV19,TRBJ2-3,CASSTRQADTQYF,TGTGCCAGTAGTACCCGACAGGCGGATACGCAGTATTTT
NA,NA,TRBV7-9,TRBJ1-1,CASSTRVAWLQRGNTEAFF,TGTGCCAGCAGCACCCGAGTCGCATGGCTTCAGAGGGGTAACACTGAAGCTTTCTTT
TRBD1,NA,TRBV12-3/TRBV12-4,TRBJ2-5,CASRKQGQPGQETQYF,TGTGCCAGCAGAAAACAGGGACAGCCAGGCCAAGAGACCCAGTACTTC
TRBD1,NA,TRBV4-1,TRBJ1-6,CASSQDQRTGRKSSPLHF,TGCGCCAGCAGCCAAGATCAGAGGACAGGGCGAAAATCTTCACCCCTCCACTTT
NA,NA,TRBV2,TRBJ1-1,CASSKQFDEAFF,TGTGCCAGCAGTAAGCAGTTTGATGAAGCTTTCTTT
TRBD1,few,TRBV6-2/TRBV6-3,TRBJ2-7,CASSGRDRGLIGDEQYF,TGTGCCAGCAGTGGCCGGGACAGGGGCTTAATTGGCGACGAGCAGTACTTC
TRBD1,NA,TRBV7-9,TRBJ2-3,CASSLEQGTSDTQYF,TGTGCCAGCAGCTTAGAACAGGGGACCTCAGATACGCAGTATTTT
NA,few,TRBV3-1,TRBJ1-5,CASSQDSGDNQPQHF,TGTGCCAGCAGCCAAGACAGCGGAGACAATCAGCCCCAGCATTTT
NA,NA,TRBV4-2,TRBJ2-1,CASSQERVGTLGYNEQFF,TGTGCCAGCAGCCAAGAGAGGGTCGGGACTCTGGGCTACAATGAGCAGTTCTTC
NA,few,TRBV4-1,TRBJ1-5,CASSQGRVYSNQPQHF,TGCGCCAGCAGCCAAGGGCGGGTGTATAGCAATCAGCCCCAGCATTTT
NA,few,TRBV5-1,TRBJ2-7,CASRLSPLSNQYF,TGCGCCAGCCGCTTGTCACCCTTATCGAACCAGTACTTC
NA,NA,TRBV29-1,TRBJ2-5,CSVGPETQYF,TGCAGCGTGGGACCCGAGACCCAGTACTTC
TRBD1,NA,TRBV20-1,TRBJ2-7,CSAKGGGTGAYEQYF,TGCAGTGCTAAGGGGGGAGGGACAGGGGCCTACGAGCAGTACTTC
NA,NA,TRBV10-1,TRBJ1-2,CARDSSYGYTF,TGCGCCAGGGACAGTTCTTATGGCTACACCTTC
NA,NA,TRBV15,TRBJ2-5,CATSRSETQYF,TGTGCCACCAGCAGATCGGAGACCCAGTACTTC